This T cell receptor (beta chain) comes out of a study of T cell repertoires in cytomegalovirus infection. The study's findings and limits: HLA-C-restricted TCR beta clonotypes specific for CMV led the ex vivo response.

TCRdb re-derived calls from the reads in MiXCR, one entry per CDR3 protein. The sample shows about 830,000 distinct CDR3 sequences, 30% to 35% of them seen only once. Turning to this clonotype: Its cognate antigen is unknown.

The germline gives CDR1 DFQATT, CDR2 SNEGSKA (reference sequence). The CDR3 totals 15 residues. Between the trimmed V and J ends, which lost 3 bases and 5 bases, there was a span of 20 bases. The sample was cultured CD8+ T cells from PBMCs, taken from culture after CMV antigen stimulation. The chain has TRBV20-1 and TRBJ2-7; D is perhaps TRBD1 or TRBD2 (5 bases each). This clonotype originated in a human donor in good health (CMV status not recorded). Some clones in this sample may be carry-over from other donors' samples. The CDR3 here is CSARTSLRGPDEQYV. The CDR3 nucleotides read TGCAGTGCTAGGACCTCCTTACGGGGACCGGACGAGCAGTACGTC.